The clone carrying this T cell receptor (beta chain) was counted ten times or more. Its antigen is undetermined. The data were taken from a study of T cells in Graves' hyperthyroidism and ophthalmopathy. Study observations and caveats: For ophthalmopathy, model prediction preceded onset by a median 6.5 months. Appearing also in blood were most of the thyroid clonotypes expanded above 0.001. Stable hyperthyroidism was told apart from ophthalmopathy by a model built on 13 V-J features.

Germline V gene sequence: CDR1 MDHEN, CDR2 SYDVKM. CDR3 size: 16 residues. The ends were cut back, 1 base at V and 6 bases at J, with 18 bases in the middle. The study left out patients who had uncontrolled infection, other autoimmune disease, pregnancy or lactation. Amplification yielded TCR beta CDR3 regions, with RNA transcripts as the source. The HTBI set primed first-round TCR CDR3 RT-PCR. In TCRdb, the multiplex PCR reads were re-called with MiXCR into one record per CDR3 protein. The sample consists of 470,000 or so distinct CDR3 sequences, around 21% of them appearing once. The sequenced sample was blood. This receptor was identified in a young man with Graves' hyperthyroidism. The rearrangement links TRBV28 to TRBJ2-5, with D perhaps matching TRBD2 (5 bases). The CDR3: CASSLYAGPSRKTQYF. For the CDR3, the DNA is TGTGCCAGCAGTTTATATGCGGGCCCAAGTAGGAAGACCCAGTACTTC.